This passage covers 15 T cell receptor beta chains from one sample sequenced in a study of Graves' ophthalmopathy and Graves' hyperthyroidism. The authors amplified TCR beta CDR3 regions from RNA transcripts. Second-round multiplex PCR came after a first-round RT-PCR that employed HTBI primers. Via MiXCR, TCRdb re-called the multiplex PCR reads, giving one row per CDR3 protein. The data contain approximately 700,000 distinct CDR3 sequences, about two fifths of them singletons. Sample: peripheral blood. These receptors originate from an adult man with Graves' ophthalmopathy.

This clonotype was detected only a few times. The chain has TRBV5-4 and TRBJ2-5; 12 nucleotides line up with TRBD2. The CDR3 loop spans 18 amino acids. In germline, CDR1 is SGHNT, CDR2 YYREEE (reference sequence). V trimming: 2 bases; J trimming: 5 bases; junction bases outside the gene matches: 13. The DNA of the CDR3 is TGTGCCAGCAGCTTTGGGGTATCTAGCGGGGGGGCCAGGGAGACCCAGTACTTC. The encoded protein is CASSFGVSSGGARETQYF.

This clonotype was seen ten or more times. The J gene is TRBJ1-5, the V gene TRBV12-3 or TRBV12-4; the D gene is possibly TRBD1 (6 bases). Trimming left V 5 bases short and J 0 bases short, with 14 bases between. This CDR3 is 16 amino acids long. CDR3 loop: CASSPLGGGSNQPQHF. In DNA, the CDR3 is TGTGCCAGCAGTCCCTTGGGAGGGGGTAGCAATCAGCCCCAGCATTTT.

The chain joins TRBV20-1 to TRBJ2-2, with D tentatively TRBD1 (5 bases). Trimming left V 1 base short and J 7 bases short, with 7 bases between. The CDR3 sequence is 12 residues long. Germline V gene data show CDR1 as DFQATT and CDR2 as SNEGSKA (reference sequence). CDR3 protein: CSARGRDGELFF. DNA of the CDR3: TGCAGTGCTAGAGGCAGGGACGGGGAGCTGTTTTTT.

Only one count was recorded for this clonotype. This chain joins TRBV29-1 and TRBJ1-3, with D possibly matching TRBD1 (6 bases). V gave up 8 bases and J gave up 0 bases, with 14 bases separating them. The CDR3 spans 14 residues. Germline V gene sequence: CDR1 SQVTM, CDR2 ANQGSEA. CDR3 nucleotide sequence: TGCAGCAGTAGGACAGCCTACTCTGGAAACACCATATATTTT. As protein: CSSRTAYSGNTIYF.

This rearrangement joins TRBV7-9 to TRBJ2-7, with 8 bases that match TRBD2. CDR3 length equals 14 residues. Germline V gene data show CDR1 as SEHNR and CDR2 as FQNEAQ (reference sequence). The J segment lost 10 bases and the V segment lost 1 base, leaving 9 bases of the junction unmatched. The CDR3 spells CASSLVGTGGPQYF. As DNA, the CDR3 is TGTGCCAGCAGCTTAGTTGGGACGGGGGGGCCCCAGTACTTC. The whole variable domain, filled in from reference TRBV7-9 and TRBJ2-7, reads DTGVSQNPRHKITKRGQNVTFRCDPISEHNRLYWYRQTLGQGPEFLTYFQNEAQLEKSRLLSDRFSAERPKGSFSTLEIQRTEQGDSAMYLCASSLVGTGGPQYFGPGTRLTVT.

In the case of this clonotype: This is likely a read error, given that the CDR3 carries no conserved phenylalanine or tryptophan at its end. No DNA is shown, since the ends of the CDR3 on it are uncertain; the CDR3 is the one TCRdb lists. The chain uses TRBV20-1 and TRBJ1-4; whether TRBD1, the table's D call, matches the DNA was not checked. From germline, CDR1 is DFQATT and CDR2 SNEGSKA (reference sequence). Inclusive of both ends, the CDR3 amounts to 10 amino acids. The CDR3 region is CSASGQGNFY.

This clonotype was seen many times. The CDR3 reads CASGQRTGRTNYGYTF. In DNA form, the CDR3 reads TGTGCCAGCGGACAACGGACAGGGAGAACTAACTATGGCTACACCTTC. The chain has TRBV10-3 and TRBJ1-2; the match to TRBD1 covers 8 bases. Germline values: CDR1 ENHRY, CDR2 SYGVKD. V lost 10 bases, J lost 0 bases, and 13 bases stayed unmatched. This CDR3 is built from 16 residues.

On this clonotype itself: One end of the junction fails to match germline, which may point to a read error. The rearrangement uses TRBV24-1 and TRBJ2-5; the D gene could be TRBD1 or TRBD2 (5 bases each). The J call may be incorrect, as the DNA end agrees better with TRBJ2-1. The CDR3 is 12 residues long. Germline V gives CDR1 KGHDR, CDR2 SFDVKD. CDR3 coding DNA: TGTGCCACCAGAGATTGGGGGAATGAGCAGTTCTTC. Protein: CATRDWGNEQFF.

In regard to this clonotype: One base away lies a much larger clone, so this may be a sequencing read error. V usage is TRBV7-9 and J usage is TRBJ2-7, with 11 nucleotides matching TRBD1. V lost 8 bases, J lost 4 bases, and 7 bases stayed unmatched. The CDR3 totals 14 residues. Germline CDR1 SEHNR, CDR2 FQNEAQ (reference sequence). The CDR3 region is CASRGGQGDYEQYF. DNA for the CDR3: TGTGCCAGCCGGGGGGGACAGGGGGATTACGAGCAGTACTTC.

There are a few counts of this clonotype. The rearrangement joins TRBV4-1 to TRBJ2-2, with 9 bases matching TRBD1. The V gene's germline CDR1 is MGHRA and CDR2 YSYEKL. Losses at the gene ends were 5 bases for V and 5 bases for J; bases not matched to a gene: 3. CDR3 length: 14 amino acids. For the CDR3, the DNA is TGCGCCAGCAGCGCACAGGGGGCGACCGGGGAGCTGTTTTTT. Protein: CASSAQGATGELFF.

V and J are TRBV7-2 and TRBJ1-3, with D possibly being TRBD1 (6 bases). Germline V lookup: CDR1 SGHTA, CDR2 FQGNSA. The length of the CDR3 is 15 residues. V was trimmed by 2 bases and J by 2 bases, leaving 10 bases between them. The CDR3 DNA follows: TGTGCCAGCAGCTTATTAGGGGGGGCTGGAAACACCATATATTTT. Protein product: CASSLLGGAGNTIYF.

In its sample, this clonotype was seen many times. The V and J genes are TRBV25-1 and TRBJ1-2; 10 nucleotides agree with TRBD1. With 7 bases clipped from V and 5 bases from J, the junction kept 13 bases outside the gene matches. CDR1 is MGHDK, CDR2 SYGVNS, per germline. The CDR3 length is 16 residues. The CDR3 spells CASTHGGQGEWYGYTF. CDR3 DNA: TGTGCCAGCACCCACGGTGGACAGGGGGAATGGTATGGCTACACCTTC.

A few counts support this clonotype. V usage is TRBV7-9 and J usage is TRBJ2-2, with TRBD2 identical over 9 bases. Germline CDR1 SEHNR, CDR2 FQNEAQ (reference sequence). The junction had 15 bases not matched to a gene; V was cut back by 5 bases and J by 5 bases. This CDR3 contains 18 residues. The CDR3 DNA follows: TGTGCCAGCAGCGTCCGAGGTAGCGGGAGCACGGGTACCGGGGAGCTGTTTTTT. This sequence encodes CASSVRGSGSTGTGELFF.

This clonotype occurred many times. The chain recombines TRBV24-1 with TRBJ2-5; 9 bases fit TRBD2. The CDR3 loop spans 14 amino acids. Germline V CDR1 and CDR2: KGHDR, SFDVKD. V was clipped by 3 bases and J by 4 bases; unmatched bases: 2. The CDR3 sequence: CATSDALAGETQYF. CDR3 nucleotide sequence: TGTGCCACCAGTGATGCACTAGCGGGAGAGACCCAGTACTTC.

DNA for the CDR3: TGTGCCAGCTCACCGGTAGACAGGGGCCAAGAGACCCAGTACTTC. Amino acids: CASSPVDRGQETQYF. The chain employs TRBV18 and TRBJ2-5, with 8 nucleotides matching TRBD1. This CDR3 comprises 15 residues. V was clipped by 3 bases and J by 1 base; unmatched bases: 4. Germline assignment: CDR1 KGHSH and CDR2 LQKENI.